Listed below are T cell receptor beta chains from one sample, sequenced in a study of T cell changes during pregnancy in multiple sclerosis. Sequencing was performed with immunoSEQ multiplex PCR; in TCRdb, only in-frame clones are kept and a portion is missing. The sample consists of under 25,000 clones, roughly 86% of them appearing once. The input for sequencing was CD8+ T cells from peripheral blood mononuclear cells, taken in the first trimester of pregnancy. The receptors derive from a female donor in good health, enrolled as a control in a pregnancy study. CDR3s include the opening cysteine and the closing phenylalanine or tryptophan. Fields, in order: D gene, clone size, V gene, J gene, CDR3 DNA, CDR3 protein. D genes are given only for firm matches. Clone size is stated in some rows and not others, as once, few, many or a class when expanded.

TRBD2	once	TRBV7-9	TRBJ2-2	TGTGCCAGCAGCTGGAATAGCGGGGGGTATTCCGGGGAGCTGTTTTTT	CASSWNSGGYSGELFF
.	.	TRBV11-2	TRBJ2-7	TGTGCCAGCAGCCCGGAGTTCGAGCAGTACTTC	CASSPEFEQYF
TRBD1	.	TRBV6-1	TRBJ1-1	TGTGCCAGCAGCTTGGACAGGCCGAACACTGAAGCTTTCTTT	CASSLDRPNTEAFF
.	few	TRBV7-9	TRBJ1-1	TGTGCCAGCAGCTTCTCGGTAGGGGACACTGAAGCTTTCTTT	CASSFSVGDTEAFF
TRBD2	once	TRBV15	TRBJ2-1	TGTGCCACCACCCTAGCGGGCGCCTACAATGAGCAGTTCTTC	CATTLAGAYNEQFF
.	.	TRBV19	TRBJ1-1	TGTGCCAGTAGTAAATCAAGGGGGGGGAACACTGAAGCTTTCTTT	CASSKSRGGNTEAFF
.	.	TRBV27	TRBJ2-2	TGTGCCAGCAGTTTAGCCCAGGAAAACACCGGGGAGCTGTTTTTT	CASSLAQENTGELFF
.	once	TRBV7-9	TRBJ1-3	TGTGCCAGCAGCTTCAGGGGCCACGGAAACACCATATATTTT	CASSFRGHGNTIYF
.	.	TRBV5-1	TRBJ2-7	TGCGCCAGCACCTCCGGGGGATCCTACGAGCAGTACTTC	CASTSGGSYEQYF
TRBD1	few	TRBV28	TRBJ2-2	TGTGCCAGCAGTCTTGTCGGGACAGGCGGGGAGCTGTTTTTT	CASSLVGTGGELFF
.	.	TRBV7-8	TRBJ1-2	TGTGCCAGCAGCTTAGCGCGGGAATCCTATGGCTACACCTTC	CASSLARESYGYTF
TRBD1	.	TRBV13	TRBJ2-7	TGTGCCAGCAGCCCGCCGGGACAGATCAGGAGCGAGCAGTACTTC	CASSPPGQIRSEQYF
.	.	TRBV7-9	TRBJ2-3	TGTGCCAGCAGCGCCCCGAGTATAGATACGCAGTATTTT	CASSAPSIDTQYF